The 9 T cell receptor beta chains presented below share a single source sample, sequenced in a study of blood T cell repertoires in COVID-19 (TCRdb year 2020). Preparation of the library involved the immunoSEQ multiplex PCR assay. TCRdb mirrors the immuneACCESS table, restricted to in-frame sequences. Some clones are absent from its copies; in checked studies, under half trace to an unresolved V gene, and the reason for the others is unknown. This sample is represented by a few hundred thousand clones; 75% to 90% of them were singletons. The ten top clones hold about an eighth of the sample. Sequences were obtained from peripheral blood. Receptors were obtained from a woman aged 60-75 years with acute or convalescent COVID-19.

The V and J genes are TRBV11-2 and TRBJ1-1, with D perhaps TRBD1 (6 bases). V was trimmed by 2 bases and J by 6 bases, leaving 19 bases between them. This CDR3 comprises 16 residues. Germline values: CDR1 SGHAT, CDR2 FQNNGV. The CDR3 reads CASSLRGKGIFAEAFF. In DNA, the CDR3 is TGTGCCAGCAGCTTAAGGGGGAAGGGGATTTTCGCTGAAGCTTTCTTT.

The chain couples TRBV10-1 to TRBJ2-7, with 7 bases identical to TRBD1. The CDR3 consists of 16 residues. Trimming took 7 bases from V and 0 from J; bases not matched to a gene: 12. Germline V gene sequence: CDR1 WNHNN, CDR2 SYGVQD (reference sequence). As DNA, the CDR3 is TGCGCCAGCACCTGGCCCGGACAGGCCAGCTCCTACGAGCAGTACTTC. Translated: CASTWPGQASSYEQYF.

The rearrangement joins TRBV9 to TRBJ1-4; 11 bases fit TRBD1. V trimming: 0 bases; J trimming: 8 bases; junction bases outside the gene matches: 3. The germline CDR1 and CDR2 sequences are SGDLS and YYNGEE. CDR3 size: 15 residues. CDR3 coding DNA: TGTGCCAGCAGCGTAGGGGGGACAGGGGGAGAAAAACTGTTTTTT. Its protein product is CASSVGGTGGEKLFF.

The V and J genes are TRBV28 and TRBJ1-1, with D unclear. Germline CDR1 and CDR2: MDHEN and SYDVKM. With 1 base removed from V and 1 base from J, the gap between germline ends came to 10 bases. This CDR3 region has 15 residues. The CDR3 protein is CASSLLGLGNTEAFF. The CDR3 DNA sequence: TGTGCCAGCAGTTTATTGGGCCTGGGGAACACTGAAGCTTTCTTT.

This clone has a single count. CDR3 DNA sequence: TGTGCCAGTACCCCGACCTGGGGAGCCCTTTACGAGCAGTACTTC. It codes for CASTPTWGALYEQYF. The gene calls are TRBV19 and TRBJ2-7, with a weak D call TRBD2 (5 bases). The CDR3 loop spans 15 amino acids. Trimming removed 7 bases from V and 4 bases from J, with 20 bases in between. Germline loops: CDR1 LNHDA, CDR2 SQIVND (reference sequence).

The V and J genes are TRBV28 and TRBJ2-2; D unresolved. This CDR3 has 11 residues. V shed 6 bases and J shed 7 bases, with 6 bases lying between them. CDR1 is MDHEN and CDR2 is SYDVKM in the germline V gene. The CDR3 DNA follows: TGTGCCAGCAGCCTGTTCGGGGAGCTGTTTTTT. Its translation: CASSLFGELFF.

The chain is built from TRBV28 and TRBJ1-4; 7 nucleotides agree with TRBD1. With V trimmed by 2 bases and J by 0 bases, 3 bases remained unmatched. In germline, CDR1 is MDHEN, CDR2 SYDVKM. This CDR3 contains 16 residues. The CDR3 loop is CASSLEGAATNEKLFF. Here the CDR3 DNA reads TGTGCCAGCAGTTTAGAGGGGGCAGCAACTAATGAAAAACTGTTTTTT.

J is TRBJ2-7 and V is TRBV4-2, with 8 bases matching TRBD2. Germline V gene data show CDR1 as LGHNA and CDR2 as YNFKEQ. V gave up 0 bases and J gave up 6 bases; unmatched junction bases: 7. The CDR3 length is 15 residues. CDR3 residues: CASSQDEREMGEQYF. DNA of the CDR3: TGTGCCAGCAGCCAAGATGAGCGGGAGATGGGCGAGCAGTACTTC.

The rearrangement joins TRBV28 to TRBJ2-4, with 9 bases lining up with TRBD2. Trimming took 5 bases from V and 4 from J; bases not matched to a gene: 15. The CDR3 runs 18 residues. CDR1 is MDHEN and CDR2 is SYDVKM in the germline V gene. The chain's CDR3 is CASSPTMGSGRGKNIQYF. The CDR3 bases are TGTGCCAGCAGTCCCACAATGGGTAGCGGGAGAGGGAAAAACATTCAGTACTTC.